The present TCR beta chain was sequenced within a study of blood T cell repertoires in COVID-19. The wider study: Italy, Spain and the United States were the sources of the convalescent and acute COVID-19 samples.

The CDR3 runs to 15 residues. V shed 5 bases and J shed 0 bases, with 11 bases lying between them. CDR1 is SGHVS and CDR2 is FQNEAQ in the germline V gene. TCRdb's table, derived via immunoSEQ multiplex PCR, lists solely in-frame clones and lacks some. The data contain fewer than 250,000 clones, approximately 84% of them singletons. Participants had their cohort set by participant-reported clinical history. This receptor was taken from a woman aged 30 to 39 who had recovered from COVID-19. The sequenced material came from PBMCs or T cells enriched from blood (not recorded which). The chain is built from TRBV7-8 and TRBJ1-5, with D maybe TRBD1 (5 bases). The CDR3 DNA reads TGTGCCAGCAGCCGGGGGAGGGTTAGCAATCAGCCCCAGCATTTT. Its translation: CASSRGRVSNQPQHF.